The text below deals with one T cell receptor beta chain. The germline V gene encodes CDR1 SGDLS and CDR2 YYNGEE. The V and J ends lost 1 base and 0 bases respectively, with 12 bases between them. The CDR3 is 16 amino acids. Cohort allocation depended upon clinical history that participants reported. The table came from immunoSEQ multiplex PCR; TCRdb's copy has only in-frame clones and leaves some out. The profile shows a few hundred thousand clones, 65% to 85% of them singletons. The data originate from a study of blood T cell repertoires in COVID-19. The chain is built from TRBV9 and TRBJ2-3; possibly TRBD2 for D (6 bases). This sequence originates from a man between 50 and 59 years old who had recovered from COVID-19. Sequenced: PBMCs or T cells enriched from blood (not recorded which). CDR3 nucleotide sequence: TGTGCCAGCAGCGTAAGGAGGGAAGAGAGCACAGATACGCAGTATTTT. Amino acids: CASSVRREESTDTQYF.